Reported below is one T cell receptor beta chain. CDR3 length equals 12 residues. Deletions cut 8 bases from V and 2 bases from J, with 7 bases between. Under the authors' procedure: Amplified reference gene primers provided the basis for estimating nucleated cell counts. The protocol was immunoSEQ multiplex PCR, while the TCRdb copy is restricted to in-frame clones and leaves out a portion. D and trimming were read from the DNA, whereas the V and J calls and clone size are those reported in that table. The sample lists about 99,000 clones, about 90% occurring once. This entry comes from a study of blood T cell repertoires in COVID-19. Study context: PBMCs, B-cell-depleted T cells, or T cells were the source of the cDNA or gDNA that made up the material.

The sample taken for sequencing was peripheral blood. The V gene is TRBV12-3 or TRBV12-4, the J gene TRBJ1-5, with D perhaps TRBD1 (5 bases). This clonotype was obtained from a woman in her sixties with acute or convalescent COVID-19. CDR3: CASGGGNQPQHF. CDR3 nucleotides: TGTGCCAGCGGAGGGGGCAATCAGCCCCAGCATTTT.